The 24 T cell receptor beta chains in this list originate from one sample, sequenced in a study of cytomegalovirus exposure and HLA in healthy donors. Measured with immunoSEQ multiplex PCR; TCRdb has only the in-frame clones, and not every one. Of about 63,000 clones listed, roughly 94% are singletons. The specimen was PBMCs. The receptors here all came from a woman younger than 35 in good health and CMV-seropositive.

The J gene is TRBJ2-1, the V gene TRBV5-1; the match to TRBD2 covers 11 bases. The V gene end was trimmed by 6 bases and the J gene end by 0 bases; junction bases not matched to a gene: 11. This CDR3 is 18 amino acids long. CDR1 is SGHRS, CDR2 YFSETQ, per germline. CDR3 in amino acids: CASIAGGQSESSYNEQFF. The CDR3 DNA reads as TGCGCCAGCATAGCGGGAGGGCAAAGCGAAAGCTCCTACAATGAGCAGTTCTTC.

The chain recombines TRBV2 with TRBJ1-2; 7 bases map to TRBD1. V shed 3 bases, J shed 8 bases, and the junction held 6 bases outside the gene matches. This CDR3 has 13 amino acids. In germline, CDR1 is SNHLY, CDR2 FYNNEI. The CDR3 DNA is TGTGCCAGCAGTGAGACAGGGCGGATGGGCTACACCTTC. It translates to CASSETGRMGYTF. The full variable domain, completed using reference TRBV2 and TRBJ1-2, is EPEVTQTPSHQVTQMGQEVILRCVPISNHLYFYWYRQILGQKVEFLVSFYNNEISEKSEIFDDQFSVERPDGSNFTLKIRSTKLEDSAMYFCASSETGRMGYTFGSGTRLTVV.

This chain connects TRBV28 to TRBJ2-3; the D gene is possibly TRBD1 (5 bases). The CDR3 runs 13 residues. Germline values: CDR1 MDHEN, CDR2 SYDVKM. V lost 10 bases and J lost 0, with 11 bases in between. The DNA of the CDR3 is TGTGCCACCCCTCACAGGAGCACAGATACGCAGTATTTT. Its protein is CATPHRSTDTQYF.

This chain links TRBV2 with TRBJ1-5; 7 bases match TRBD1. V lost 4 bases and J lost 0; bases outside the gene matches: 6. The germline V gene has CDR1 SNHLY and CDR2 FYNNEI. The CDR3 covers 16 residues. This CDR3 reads CASSGQGRYSNQPQHF. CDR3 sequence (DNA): TGTGCCAGCAGTGGACAGGGACGATATAGCAATCAGCCCCAGCATTTT.

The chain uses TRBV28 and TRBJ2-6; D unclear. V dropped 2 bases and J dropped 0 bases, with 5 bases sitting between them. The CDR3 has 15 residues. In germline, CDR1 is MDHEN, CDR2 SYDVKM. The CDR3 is CASSLTGSGANVLTF. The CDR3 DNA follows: TGTGCCAGCAGTTTAACGGGCTCTGGGGCCAACGTCCTGACTTTC.

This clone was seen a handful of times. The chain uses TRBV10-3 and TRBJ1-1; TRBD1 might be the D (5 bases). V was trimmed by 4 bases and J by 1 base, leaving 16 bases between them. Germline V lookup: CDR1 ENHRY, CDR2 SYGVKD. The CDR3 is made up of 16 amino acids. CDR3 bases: TGTGCCATCAGTGTGGGGCAGGGATCGGCGAACACTGAAGCTTTCTTT. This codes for CAISVGQGSANTEAFF.

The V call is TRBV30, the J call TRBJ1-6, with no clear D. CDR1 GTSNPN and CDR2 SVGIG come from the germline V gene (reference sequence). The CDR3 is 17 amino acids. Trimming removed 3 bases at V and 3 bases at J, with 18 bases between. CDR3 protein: CAWRSLSGPSYNSPLHF. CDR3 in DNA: TGTGCCTGGAGGTCGCTGAGCGGTCCGAGCTATAATTCACCCCTCCACTTT.

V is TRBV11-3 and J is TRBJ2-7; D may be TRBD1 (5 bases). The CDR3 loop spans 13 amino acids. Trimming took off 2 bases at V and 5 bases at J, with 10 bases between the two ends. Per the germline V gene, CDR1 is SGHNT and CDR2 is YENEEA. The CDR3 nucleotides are TGTGCCAGCAGCTTACAGGGTGGGAACGAGCAGTACTTC. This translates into CASSLQGGNEQYF.

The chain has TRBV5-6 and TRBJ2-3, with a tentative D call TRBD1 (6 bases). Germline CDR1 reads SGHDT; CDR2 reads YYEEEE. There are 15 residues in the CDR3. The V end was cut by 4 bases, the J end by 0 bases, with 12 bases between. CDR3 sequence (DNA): TGTGCCAGCAGCACCGGACAGTCTAGCACAGATACGCAGTATTTT. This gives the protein CASSTGQSSTDTQYF.

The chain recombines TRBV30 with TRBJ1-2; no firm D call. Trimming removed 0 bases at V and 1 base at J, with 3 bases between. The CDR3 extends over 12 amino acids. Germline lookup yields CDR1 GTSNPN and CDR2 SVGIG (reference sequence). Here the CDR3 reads CAWSVSNYGYTF. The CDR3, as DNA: TGTGCCTGGAGTGTCAGTAACTATGGCTACACCTTC.

The CDR3 region is CASSSGGRNEQFF. CDR3 coding DNA: TGCGCCAGCAGCTCAGGGGGTCGAAATGAGCAGTTCTTC. V usage is TRBV5-1 and J usage is TRBJ2-1, with 7 nucleotides matching TRBD1. V trimming: 3 bases; J trimming: 7 bases; junction bases outside the gene matches: 4. The germline V gene encodes CDR1 SGHRS and CDR2 YFSETQ. The CDR3 is made up of 13 amino acids.

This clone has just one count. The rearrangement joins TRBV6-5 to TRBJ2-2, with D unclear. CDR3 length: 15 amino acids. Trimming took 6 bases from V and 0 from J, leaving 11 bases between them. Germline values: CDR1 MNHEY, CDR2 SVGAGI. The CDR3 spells CASSPSPTNTGELFF. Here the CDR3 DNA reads TGTGCCAGCAGCCCGTCACCTACGAACACCGGGGAGCTGTTTTTT.

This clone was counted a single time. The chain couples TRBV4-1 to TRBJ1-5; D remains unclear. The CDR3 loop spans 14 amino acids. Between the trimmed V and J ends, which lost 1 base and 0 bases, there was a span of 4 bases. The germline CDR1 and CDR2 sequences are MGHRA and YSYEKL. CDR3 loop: CASSQASSNQPQHF. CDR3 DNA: TGCGCCAGCAGCCAAGCGAGTAGCAATCAGCCCCAGCATTTT.

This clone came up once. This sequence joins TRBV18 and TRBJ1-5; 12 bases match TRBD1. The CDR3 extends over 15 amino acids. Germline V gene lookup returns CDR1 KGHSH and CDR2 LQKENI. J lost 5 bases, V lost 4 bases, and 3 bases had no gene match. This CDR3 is CASSRGQGAYQPQHF. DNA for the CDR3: TGTGCCAGCTCACGGGGACAGGGGGCTTATCAGCCCCAGCATTTT. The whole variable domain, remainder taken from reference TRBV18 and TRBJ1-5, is NAGVMQNPRHLVRRRGQEARLRCSPMKGHSHVYWYRQLPEEGLKFMVYLQKENIIDESGMPKERFSAEFPKEGPSILRIQQVVRGDSAAYFCASSRGQGAYQPQHFGDGTRLSIL.

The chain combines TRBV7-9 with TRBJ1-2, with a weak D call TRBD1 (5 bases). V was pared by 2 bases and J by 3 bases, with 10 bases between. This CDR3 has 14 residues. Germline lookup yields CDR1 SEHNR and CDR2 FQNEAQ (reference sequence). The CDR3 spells CASSLTAQDYGYTF. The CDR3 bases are TGTGCCAGCAGCTTAACGGCACAGGACTATGGCTACACCTTC.

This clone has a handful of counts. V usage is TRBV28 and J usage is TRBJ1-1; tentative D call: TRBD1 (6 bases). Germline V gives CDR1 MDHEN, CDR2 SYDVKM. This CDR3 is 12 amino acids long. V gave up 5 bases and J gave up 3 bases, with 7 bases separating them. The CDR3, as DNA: TGTGCCAGCAGTCCAGGGGACACTGAAGCTTTCTTT. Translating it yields CASSPGDTEAFF.

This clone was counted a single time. CDR3 region: CASSEHSVTSEAFF. Here the CDR3 DNA reads TGTGCCAGCAGTGAACACTCAGTGACAAGCGAAGCTTTCTTT. This chain joins TRBV25-1 and TRBJ1-1, with unresolved D. The CDR3 has 14 residues. Germline assignment: CDR1 MGHDK and CDR2 SYGVNS. Between the trimmed V and J ends, which lost 2 bases and 8 bases, there was a span of 15 bases.

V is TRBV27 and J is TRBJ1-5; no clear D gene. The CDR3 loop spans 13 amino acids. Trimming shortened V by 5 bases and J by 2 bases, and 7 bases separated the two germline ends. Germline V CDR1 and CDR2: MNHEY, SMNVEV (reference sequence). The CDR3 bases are TGTGCCAGCAGTCTACGGGGCAATCAGCCCCAGCATTTT. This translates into CASSLRGNQPQHF.

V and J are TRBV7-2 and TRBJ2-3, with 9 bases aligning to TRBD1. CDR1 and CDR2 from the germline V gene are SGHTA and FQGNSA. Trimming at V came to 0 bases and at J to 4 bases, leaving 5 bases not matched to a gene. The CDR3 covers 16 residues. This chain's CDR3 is CASSLAWDRVADTQYF. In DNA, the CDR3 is TGTGCCAGCAGCTTAGCGTGGGACAGGGTAGCAGATACGCAGTATTTT.

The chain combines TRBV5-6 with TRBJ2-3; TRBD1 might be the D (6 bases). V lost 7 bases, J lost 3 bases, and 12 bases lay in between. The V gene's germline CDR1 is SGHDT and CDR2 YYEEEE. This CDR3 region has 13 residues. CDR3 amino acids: CASSKGTTDTQYF. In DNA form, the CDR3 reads TGTGCCAGCTCTAAGGGGACAACAGATACGCAGTATTTT.

The CDR3 DNA follows: TGTGCCTGGAGGGACAGGGGATCCGGAAACACCATATATTTT. Its protein product is CAWRDRGSGNTIYF. The rearrangement links TRBV30 to TRBJ1-3; TRBD1 matches at 9 bases. Germline lookup yields CDR1 GTSNPN and CDR2 SVGIG (reference sequence). Trimming at V came to 3 bases and at J to 4 bases, leaving 4 bases not matched to a gene. The CDR3 contains 14 residues.

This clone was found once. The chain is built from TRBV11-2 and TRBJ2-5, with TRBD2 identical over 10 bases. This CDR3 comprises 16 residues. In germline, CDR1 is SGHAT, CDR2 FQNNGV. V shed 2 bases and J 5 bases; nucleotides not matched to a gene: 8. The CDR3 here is CASSLILAGLGETQYF. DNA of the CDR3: TGTGCCAGCAGCTTAATACTAGCGGGATTGGGGGAGACCCAGTACTTC.

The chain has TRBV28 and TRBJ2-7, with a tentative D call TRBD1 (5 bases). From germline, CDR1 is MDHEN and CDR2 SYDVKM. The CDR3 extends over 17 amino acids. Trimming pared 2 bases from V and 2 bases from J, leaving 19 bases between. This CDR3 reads CASSLRSPTGIAYEQYF. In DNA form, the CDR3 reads TGTGCCAGCAGTTTAAGGTCTCCCACAGGTATTGCCTACGAGCAGTACTTC. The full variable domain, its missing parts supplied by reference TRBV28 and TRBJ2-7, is DVKVTQSSRYLVKRTGEKVFLECVQDMDHENMFWYRQDPGLGLRLIYFSYDVKMKEKGDIPEGYSVSREKKERFSLILESASTNQTSMYLCASSLRSPTGIAYEQYFGPGTRLTVT.

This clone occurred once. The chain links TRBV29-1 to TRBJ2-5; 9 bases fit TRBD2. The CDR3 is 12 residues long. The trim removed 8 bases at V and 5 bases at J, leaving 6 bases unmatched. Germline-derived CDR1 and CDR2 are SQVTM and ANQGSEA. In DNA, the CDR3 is TGCAGCATAGCGGGAGTGGGGGAGACCCAGTACTTC. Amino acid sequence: CSIAGVGETQYF.